This T cell receptor (beta chain) was sequenced during a study of cytomegalovirus exposure and HLA in healthy donors. Overall study: Early released data had roughly 81 million unique TCRs, all coming from HLA-typed donors.

Vbeta (60) and Jbeta (13) primers were used in the PCR. Sequenced by immunoSEQ multiplex PCR; TCRdb stores in-frame clones only, minus some. The sample includes approximately 120,000 clones, about 79% of them seen just once. The CDR3 is 16 residues long. CDR1 is GTSNPN, CDR2 SVGIG, per germline (reference sequence). V shed 7 bases, J shed 1 base, and the junction held 16 bases outside the gene matches. Points from the study as a whole: The study recorded 150 to 200 TCR beta chains that were cytomegalovirus-associated.

About this clone: What it recognizes is unknown.

J is TRBJ2-7 and V is TRBV30, with 7 bases that match TRBD1. This TCR derives from a man aged 45-65 years in good health and CMV-seronegative. Sequenced material: PBMCs. CDR3 bases: TGTGCCTTTAGACAGGGCGGCCAGCTTAAATCCTACGAGCAGTACGTC. Its translation is CAFRQGGQLKSYEQYV.